Below, 9 T cell receptor beta chains from the same sample are listed, as sequenced in a study of blood T cell repertoires in COVID-19. Assay: immunoSEQ multiplex PCR; the TCRdb copy retains only in-frame clones and omits some. In the table there are fewer than 350,000 clones, around 88% of which are singletons. Source material: peripheral blood. The receptor set was obtained from a woman aged 25 to 39 who had recovered from COVID-19.

The V gene is TRBV6-5, the J gene TRBJ1-3, with TRBD1 as a possible D gene (5 bases). Germline loops: CDR1 MNHEY, CDR2 SVGAGI. Trimming stripped 6 bases from V and 4 bases from J, with 13 bases between. This CDR3 region has 14 residues. CDR3 bases: TGTGCCAGCAGCGGAGGAGGGGCCGGAAACACCATATATTTT. It translates to CASSGGGAGNTIYF.

The chain is built from TRBV6-5 and TRBJ2-5, with 7 bases lining up with TRBD1. From germline, CDR1 is MNHEY and CDR2 SVGAGI. CDR3 size: 14 residues. The ends lost 6 bases at V and 4 bases at J; junction bases unmatched: 8. The DNA for the CDR3 is TGTGCCAGCAGCCTCGGGACAGAGGTAGAGACCCAGTACTTC. Translating it yields CASSLGTEVETQYF.

The chain couples TRBV6-1 to TRBJ1-6; D not resolved. V gave up 8 bases and J gave up 5 bases, with 10 bases separating them. The CDR3 covers 13 residues. Germline loops: CDR1 MNHNS, CDR2 SASEGT. The CDR3 bases are TGTGCCAGCTGGGCCGAGAATAATTCACCCCTCCACTTT. Its protein product is CASWAENNSPLHF.

The chain is built from TRBV27 and TRBJ2-5; D is perhaps TRBD1 (5 bases). V shed 3 bases and J shed 1 base, with 9 bases lying between them. The germline V gene encodes CDR1 MNHEY and CDR2 SMNVEV (reference sequence). The CDR3 extends over 14 amino acids. As DNA, the CDR3 is TGTGCCAGCAGTTTTGGAGACAGCCAAGAGACCCAGTACTTC. Protein product: CASSFGDSQETQYF.

The chain has TRBV9 and TRBJ2-3; D gene unclear. The CDR3 is 15 residues long. In germline, CDR1 is SGDLS, CDR2 YYNGEE. The V gene lost 3 bases and the J gene lost 3 bases, with 14 bases spanning the gap. This CDR3 reads CASSATVEPTDTQYF. The CDR3 DNA reads as TGTGCCAGCAGCGCAACCGTGGAGCCAACAGATACGCAGTATTTT.

This clone came up a few times. The chain carries TRBV5-6 and TRBJ2-7, with 10 bases lining up with TRBD2. J was trimmed by 3 bases and V by 4 bases; bases with no gene match: 10. The CDR3 has 16 residues. Germline V gene sequence: CDR1 SGHDT, CDR2 YYEEEE. The CDR3 region is CASSPTSSGGLYEQYF. The CDR3 region has the DNA TGTGCCAGCAGCCCCACCTCTAGCGGGGGTCTCTACGAGCAGTACTTC.

A single count supports this clone. The genes are TRBV19 and TRBJ1-1; 9 nucleotides align to TRBD1. V shed 3 bases, J shed 7 bases, and the junction held 9 bases outside the gene matches. Germline V CDR1 and CDR2: LNHDA, SQIVND (reference sequence). The CDR3 is 15 amino acids. This chain's CDR3 is CASSIGTGLIFEAFF. DNA for the CDR3: TGTGCCAGTAGTATTGGGACAGGGCTGATTTTTGAAGCTTTCTTT.

The chain carries TRBV3-1 (or the pseudogene TRBV3-2) and TRBJ2-4; 9 nucleotides match TRBD1. Germline loops: CDR1 LGHDT, CDR2 YNNKEL (reference sequence). The CDR3 loop spans 14 amino acids. Trimming took 5 bases from V and 5 from J; bases not matched to a gene: 4. Here the CDR3 DNA reads TGTGCCAGCAGCGACCGGGACAGGGAAAACATTCAGTACTTC. Its translation: CASSDRDRENIQYF.

CDR3 sequence reads: CASSPLDRASYNEQFF. CDR3 in DNA: TGTGCCAGCAGCCCTCTTGACAGAGCATCCTACAATGAGCAGTTCTTC. The gene calls are TRBV11-2 and TRBJ2-1; D is perhaps TRBD1 (5 bases). Germline V gene data show CDR1 as SGHAT and CDR2 as FQNNGV. This CDR3 is built from 16 residues. Between the trimmed V and J ends, which lost 5 bases and 1 base, there was a span of 15 bases.